Shown below are 25 T cell receptor beta chains from a single sample sequenced in a study of PD-1 blockade in classical Hodgkin lymphoma. Time point specified: cycle 4 day 1 (C4D1), after around six weeks of nivolumab. All patients relapsed after autologous stem cell transplantation, and brentuximab vedotin exposure varied. The data were produced by immunoSEQ multiplex PCR, yet TCRdb's version contains in-frame clones alone and is incomplete. The sample holds just under 65,000 clones, over 85% seen once. Sequenced here: peripheral blood mononuclear cells (PBMCs), sampled before the fourth cycle of nivolumab. These receptor sequences come from a human donor with classical Hodgkin lymphoma.

This clone was counted between two and nine times. The V call is TRBV10-3, the J call TRBJ1-5, with a possible D match to TRBD1 (5 bases). The germline V gene encodes CDR1 ENHRY and CDR2 SYGVKD. CDR3 length: 12 residues. The V end was cut by 10 bases, the J end by 4 bases, with 11 bases between. In DNA, the CDR3 is TGTGCCACACAACAGGTGAATCAGCCCCAGCATTTT. This sequence encodes CATQQVNQPQHF.

The CDR3 here is CASSLAGTSGADEQYF. The CDR3, as DNA: TGCGCCAGCAGCTTGGCCGGGACTAGCGGGGCCGACGAGCAGTACTTC. This sequence joins TRBV5-1 and TRBJ2-7; TRBD2 aligns across 13 bases. This CDR3 has 16 residues. From germline, CDR1 is SGHRS and CDR2 YFSETQ. The V gene end was trimmed by 0 bases and the J gene end by 5 bases; junction bases not matched to a gene: 5.

A few counts support this clone. The chain combines TRBV19 with TRBJ1-5, with D perhaps TRBD1 (5 bases). With 5 bases removed from V and 7 bases from J, the gap between germline ends came to 15 bases. Germline CDR1 is LNHDA and CDR2 is SQIVND (reference sequence). This CDR3 comprises 14 residues. The DNA for the CDR3 is TGTGCCAGTAGTTCGTGGGCGGGGGAACAGCCCCAGCATTTT. It yields the protein CASSSWAGEQPQHF.

V and J are TRBV6-5 and TRBJ1-6; D gene ambiguous. V lost 2 bases and J 9 bases, leaving 2 bases between the germline ends. Germline CDR1 reads MNHEY; CDR2 reads SVGAGI. This CDR3 contains 11 residues. In DNA form, the CDR3 reads TGTGCCAGCAGTTACGGTTCACCCCTCCACTTT. This translates into CASSYGSPLHF.

The chain employs TRBV27 and TRBJ2-5; the match to TRBD2 covers 10 bases. Germline values: CDR1 MNHEY, CDR2 SMNVEV (reference sequence). The length of the CDR3 is 15 residues. The trim removed 3 bases at V and 4 bases at J, leaving 5 bases unmatched. This CDR3 reads CASSFLAGARETQYF. The CDR3, as DNA: TGTGCCAGCAGTTTTCTAGCGGGAGCAAGAGAGACCCAGTACTTC.

This sequence joins TRBV4-2 and TRBJ2-3; 9 bases agree with TRBD2. The CDR3 runs 16 residues. CDR1 LGHNA and CDR2 YNFKEQ come from the germline V gene. Losses at the gene ends were 1 base for V and 4 bases for J; bases not matched to a gene: 6. The CDR3 coding sequence is TGTGCCAGCAGCCAAGTAGCGGGGGTGGGAGCAGATACGCAGTATTTT. The encoded protein is CASSQVAGVGADTQYF.

V is TRBV7-8 and J is TRBJ2-1; 12 bases match TRBD2. The CDR3 is 15 amino acids. J was trimmed by 8 bases and V by 5 bases; bases with no gene match: 7. Per germline, CDR1 SGHVS and CDR2 FQNEAQ. The CDR3 DNA sequence: TGTGCCAGCAGCCAGACTAGCGGGAGTTACGATGAGCAGTTCTTC. This encodes CASSQTSGSYDEQFF.

The chain joins TRBV28 to TRBJ2-5, with unresolved D. V lost 4 bases to trimming and J lost 7 bases, with 19 bases between them. The CDR3 spans 15 residues. CDR1 and CDR2 (germline): MDHEN, SYDVKM. The CDR3 loop reads CASSYQVFQDRTQYF. DNA of the CDR3: TGTGCCAGCAGTTATCAGGTTTTCCAAGATAGGACCCAGTACTTC.

This chain links TRBV18 with TRBJ1-1; D uncertain. V dropped 1 base and J dropped 1 base, with 4 bases sitting between them. The CDR3 extends over 13 amino acids. Looked up from germline, CDR1 is KGHSH and CDR2 is LQKENI. This chain's CDR3 is CASSPRENTEAFF. The CDR3 DNA sequence: TGTGCCAGCTCACCACGGGAGAACACTGAAGCTTTCTTT.

This chain links TRBV7-6 with TRBJ2-1; D is uncertain. From germline, CDR1 is SGHVS and CDR2 FNYEAQ. The ends were cut back, 4 bases at V and 2 bases at J, with 15 bases in the middle. The CDR3 covers 16 residues. CDR3 coding DNA: TGTGCCAGCAGCTCCTTTAATACAGAACCCTACAATGAGCAGTTCTTC. Its translation is CASSSFNTEPYNEQFF.

J is TRBJ1-5 and V is TRBV29-1, with 9 bases aligning to TRBD1. V shed 4 bases and J 5 bases; nucleotides not matched to a gene: 6. CDR3 length: 14 residues. In germline, CDR1 is SQVTM, CDR2 ANQGSEA. The CDR3 loop is CSVAGTGIDQPQHF. The CDR3 nucleotides are TGCAGCGTTGCCGGGACAGGGATCGATCAGCCCCAGCATTTT.

The chain couples TRBV15 to TRBJ2-5; tentative D call: TRBD1 (5 bases). The V gene's germline CDR1 is LNHNV and CDR2 YYDKDF (reference sequence). Trimming left V 0 bases short and J 5 bases short, with 13 bases between. The CDR3 is made up of 15 amino acids. The CDR3 DNA sequence: TGTGCCACCAGCAGAGATGACAGCCCGACGGAGACCCAGTACTTC. Protein: CATSRDDSPTETQYF.

V and J are TRBV11-2 and TRBJ1-3; D remains unclear. The CDR3 spans 15 residues. V lost 3 bases to trimming and J lost 0 bases, with 9 bases between them. Germline CDR1 reads SGHAT; CDR2 reads FQNNGV. The CDR3 nucleotides read TGTGCCAGCAGCTTTTCGAGTCTCTCTGGAAACACCATATATTTT. This codes for CASSFSSLSGNTIYF.

J is TRBJ2-7 and V is TRBV11-2; maybe TRBD2 (6 bases). CDR1 and CDR2 (germline): SGHAT, FQNNGV. This CDR3 is built from 17 residues. Trimming removed 0 bases from V and 5 bases from J, with 20 bases in between. The CDR3 spells CASSLDHIGQGGNEQYF. In DNA form, the CDR3 reads TGTGCCAGCAGCTTAGATCATATTGGGCAGGGAGGCAACGAGCAGTACTTC.

The chain combines TRBV6-1 with TRBJ2-7, with 7 nucleotides matching TRBD2. The V segment lost 7 bases and the J segment 0 bases; nucleotides outside the gene matches: 9. The CDR3 covers 15 residues. Germline-derived CDR1 and CDR2 are MNHNS and SASEGT. The CDR3 sequence: CASIWGPGGSYEQYF. The CDR3 DNA follows: TGTGCCAGCATTTGGGGCCCGGGGGGCTCCTACGAGCAGTACTTC.

This clone has a handful of counts. V and J are TRBV5-4 and TRBJ1-1; D possibly corresponds to TRBD1 (6 bases). The V end lost 0 bases, the J end lost 1 base, and 7 bases lay between the germline ends. Germline CDR1 reads SGHNT; CDR2 reads YYREEE (reference sequence). The CDR3 runs 14 residues. The CDR3 reads CASSLGQANTEAFF. CDR3 sequence (DNA): TGTGCCAGCAGCTTGGGACAGGCGAACACTGAAGCTTTCTTT.

The rearrangement joins TRBV10-3 to TRBJ1-4; D not certain. This CDR3 is built from 11 residues. Between the trimmed V and J ends, which lost 3 bases and 8 bases, there was a span of 4 bases. The V gene's germline CDR1 is ENHRY and CDR2 SYGVKD. CDR3 DNA: TGTGCCATCAGTGACAGAGAAAAACTGTTTTTT. Translation: CAISDREKLFF.

The chain is built from TRBV13 and TRBJ2-1; no clear D. The CDR3 has 13 amino acids. V lost 6 bases and J 5 bases, leaving 11 bases between the germline ends. Germline values: CDR1 PRHDT, CDR2 FYEKMQ (reference sequence). CDR3 nucleotide sequence: TGTGCCAGCAGATATAATCCGAACAATGAGCAGTTCTTC. It codes for CASRYNPNNEQFF. Together with reference TRBV13 and TRBJ2-1, the CDR3 gives the full variable domain: AAGVIQSPRHLIKEKRETATLKCYPIPRHDTVYWYQQGPGQDPQFLISFYEKMQSDKGSIPDRFSAQQFSDYHSELNMSSLELGDSALYFCASRYNPNNEQFFGPGTRLTVL.

By sample share, this clone is medium-sized. This chain uses TRBV2 with TRBJ1-6, with TRBD1 matching 7 bases. V was pared by 5 bases and J by 7 bases, with 11 bases of the junction left unmatched. The length of the CDR3 is 16 residues. Germline CDR1 SNHLY, CDR2 FYNNEI. In DNA, the CDR3 is TGTGCCAGCAGTTGGCCGGGACAGTGGTTCAATTCACCCCTCCACTTT. It specifies CASSWPGQWFNSPLHF. The variable domain in full, completed from reference TRBV2 and TRBJ1-6, reads EPEVTQTPSHQVTQMGQEVILRCVPISNHLYFYWYRQILGQKVEFLVSFYNNEISEKSEIFDDQFSVERPDGSNFTLKIRSTKLEDSAMYFCASSWPGQWFNSPLHFGNGTRLTVT.

This clone appeared a single time. The V and J genes are TRBV4-2 and TRBJ2-3; D is uncertain. Germline CDR1 LGHNA, CDR2 YNFKEQ. Trimming removed 1 base at V and 4 bases at J, with 3 bases between. CDR3 length: 12 residues. CDR3 sequence: CASSQVADTQYF. The CDR3 DNA follows: TGTGCCAGCAGCCAAGTCGCAGATACGCAGTATTTT.

There are a few counts of this clone. Additional DNA sequences in this sample encode the identical CDR3. This chain connects TRBV11-3 to TRBJ2-1; D unresolved. Trimming removed 0 bases from V and 4 bases from J, with 4 bases in between. The length of the CDR3 is 13 residues. CDR1 and CDR2 from the germline V gene are SGHNT and YENEEA. The CDR3 loop is CASSLDRYNEQFF. CDR3 in DNA: TGTGCCAGCAGCTTAGACCGGTACAATGAGCAGTTCTTC.

This CDR3 reads CASSLLASGGHNEQFF. The CDR3 DNA follows: TGCGCCAGCAGCTTGTTAGCTAGCGGAGGGCACAATGAGCAGTTCTTC. The chain has TRBV5-1 and TRBJ2-1, with TRBD2 matching over 7 bases. This CDR3 spans 16 amino acids. Germline loops: CDR1 SGHRS, CDR2 YFSETQ. V shed 1 base and J 5 bases; nucleotides not matched to a gene: 9.

The chain joins TRBV5-1 to TRBJ1-4; 7 bases map to TRBD1. With 4 bases clipped from V and 0 bases from J, the junction kept 6 bases outside the gene matches. CDR1 and CDR2 from the germline V gene are SGHRS and YFSETQ. This CDR3 is 16 amino acids long. CDR3 sequence: CASSSGQASTNEKLFF. The CDR3 coding sequence is TGCGCCAGCAGCAGCGGACAGGCCTCAACTAATGAAAAACTGTTTTTT.

J is TRBJ1-5 and V is TRBV6-1, with 7 bases lining up with TRBD1. With 3 bases clipped from V and 3 bases from J, the junction kept 11 bases outside the gene matches. The CDR3 totals 17 residues. Germline V gives CDR1 MNHNS, CDR2 SASEGT. The CDR3 spells CASSDDRVLLANQPQHF. CDR3 nucleotides: TGTGCCAGCAGTGATGACAGGGTCCTCCTTGCCAATCAGCCCCAGCATTTT.

V gene TRBV5-5 combines with J gene TRBJ2-2; 11 nucleotides match TRBD2. V shed 4 bases, J shed 4 bases, and the junction held 3 bases outside the gene matches. Germline assignment: CDR1 SGHKS and CDR2 YYEKEE (reference sequence). The CDR3 length is 15 residues. The DNA for the CDR3 is TGTGCCAGCAGCCTTAGCGGGAGGGCCACCGGGGAGCTGTTTTTT. It is translated as CASSLSGRATGELFF.